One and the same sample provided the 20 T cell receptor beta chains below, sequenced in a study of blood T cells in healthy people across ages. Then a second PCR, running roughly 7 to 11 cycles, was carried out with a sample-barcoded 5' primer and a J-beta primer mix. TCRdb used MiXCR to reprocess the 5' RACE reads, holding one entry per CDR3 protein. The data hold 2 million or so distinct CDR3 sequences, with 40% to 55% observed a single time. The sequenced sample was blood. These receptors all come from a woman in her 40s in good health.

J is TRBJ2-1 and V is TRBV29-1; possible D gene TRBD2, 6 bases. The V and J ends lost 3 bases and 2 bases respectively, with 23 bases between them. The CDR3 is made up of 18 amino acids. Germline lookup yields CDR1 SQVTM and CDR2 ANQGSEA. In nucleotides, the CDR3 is TGCAGCGTTGAGGCTTGGATAGACCCCGCGGGAACCTACAATGAGCAGTTCTTC. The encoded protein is CSVEAWIDPAGTYNEQFF.

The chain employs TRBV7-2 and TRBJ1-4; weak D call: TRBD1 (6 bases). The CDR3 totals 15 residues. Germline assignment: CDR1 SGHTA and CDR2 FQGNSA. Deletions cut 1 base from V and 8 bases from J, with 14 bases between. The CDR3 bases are TGTGCCAGCAGCTTAGGTACAGGGTTTCGAGAAAAACTGTTTTTT. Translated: CASSLGTGFREKLFF. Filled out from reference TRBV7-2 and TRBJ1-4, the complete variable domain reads GAGVSQSPSNKVTEKGKDVELRCDPISGHTALYWYRQSLGQGLEFLIYFQGNSAPDKSGLPSDRFSAERTGGSVSTLTIQRTQQEDSAVYLCASSLGTGFREKLFFGSGTQLSVL.

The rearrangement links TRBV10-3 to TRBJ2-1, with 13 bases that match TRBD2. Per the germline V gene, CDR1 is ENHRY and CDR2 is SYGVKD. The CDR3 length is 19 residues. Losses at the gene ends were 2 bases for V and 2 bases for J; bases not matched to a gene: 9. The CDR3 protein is CAISEPGLAGALTYNEQFF. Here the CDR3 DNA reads TGTGCCATCAGTGAGCCTGGACTAGCGGGGGCCCTGACCTACAATGAGCAGTTCTTC.

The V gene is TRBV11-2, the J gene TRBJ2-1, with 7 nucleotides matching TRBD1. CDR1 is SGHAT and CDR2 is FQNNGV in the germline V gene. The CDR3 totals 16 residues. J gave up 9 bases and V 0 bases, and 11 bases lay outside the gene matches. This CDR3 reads CASSLDLQQGWGEQFF. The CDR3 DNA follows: TGTGCCAGCAGCTTAGATCTACAACAGGGGTGGGGTGAGCAGTTCTTC. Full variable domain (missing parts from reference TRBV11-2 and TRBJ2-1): EAGVAQSPRYKIIEKRQSVAFWCNPISGHATLYWYQQILGQGPKLLIQFQNNGVVDDSQLPKDRFSAERLKGVDSTLKIQPAKLEDSAVYLCASSLDLQQGWGEQFFGPGTRLTVL.

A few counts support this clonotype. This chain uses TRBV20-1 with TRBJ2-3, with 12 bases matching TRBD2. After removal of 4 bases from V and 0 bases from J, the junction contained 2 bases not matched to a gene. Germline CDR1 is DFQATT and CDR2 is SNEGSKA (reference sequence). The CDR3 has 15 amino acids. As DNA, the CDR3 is TGCAGTGCTACTAGCGGGGGGGTGAGCACAGATACGCAGTATTTT. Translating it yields CSATSGGVSTDTQYF.

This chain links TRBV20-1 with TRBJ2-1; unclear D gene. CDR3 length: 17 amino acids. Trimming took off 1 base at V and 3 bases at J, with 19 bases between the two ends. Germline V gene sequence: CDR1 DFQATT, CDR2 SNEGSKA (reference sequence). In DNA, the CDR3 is TGCAGTGCTAGAGTCCCGAACGGACGGGTCCTCTACAATGAGCAGTTCTTC. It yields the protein CSARVPNGRVLYNEQFF.

The CDR3 DNA reads as TGTGCCAGCAGTGACCCGACGCCACTACGACCCCAGCATTTT. Translation gives CASSDPTPLRPQHF. This chain uses TRBV6-1 with TRBJ1-5; no reliable D call. Per the germline V gene, CDR1 is MNHNS and CDR2 is SASEGT. The CDR3 is 14 amino acids. Trimming stripped 3 bases from V and 10 bases from J, with 16 bases between.

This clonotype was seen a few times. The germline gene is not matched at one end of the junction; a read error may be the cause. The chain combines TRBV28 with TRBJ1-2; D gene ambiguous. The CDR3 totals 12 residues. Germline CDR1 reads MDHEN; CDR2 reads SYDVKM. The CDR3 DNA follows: TGCGCCAGCAGCTCGGACGTCTATGGCTACACCTTC. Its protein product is CASSSDVYGYTF.

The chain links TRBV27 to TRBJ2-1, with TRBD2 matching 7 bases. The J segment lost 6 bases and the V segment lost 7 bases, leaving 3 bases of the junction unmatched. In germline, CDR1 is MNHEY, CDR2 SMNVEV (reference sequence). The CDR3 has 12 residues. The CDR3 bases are TGTGCCAGCACCGGGGGGACCAATGAGCAGTTCTTC. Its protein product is CASTGGTNEQFF.

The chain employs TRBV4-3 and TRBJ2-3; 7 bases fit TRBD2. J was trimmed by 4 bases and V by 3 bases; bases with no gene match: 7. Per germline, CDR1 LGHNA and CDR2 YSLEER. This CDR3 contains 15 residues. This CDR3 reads CASSHPPGGSDTQYF. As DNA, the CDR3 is TGCGCCAGCAGCCACCCTCCCGGGGGGTCAGATACGCAGTATTTT.

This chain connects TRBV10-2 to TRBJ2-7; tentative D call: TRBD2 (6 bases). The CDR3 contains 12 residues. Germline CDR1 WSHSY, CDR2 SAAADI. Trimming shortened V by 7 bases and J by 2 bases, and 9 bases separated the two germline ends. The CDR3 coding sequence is TGCGCCAGCAAGCCGGGGGCCTACGAGCAGTACTTC. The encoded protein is CASKPGAYEQYF.

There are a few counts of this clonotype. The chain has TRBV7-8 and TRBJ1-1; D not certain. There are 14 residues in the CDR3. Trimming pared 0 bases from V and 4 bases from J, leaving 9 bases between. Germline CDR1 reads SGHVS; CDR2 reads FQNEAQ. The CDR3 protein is CASSLASLGTEAFF. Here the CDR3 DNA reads TGTGCCAGCAGCTTAGCCAGTTTGGGCACTGAAGCTTTCTTT.

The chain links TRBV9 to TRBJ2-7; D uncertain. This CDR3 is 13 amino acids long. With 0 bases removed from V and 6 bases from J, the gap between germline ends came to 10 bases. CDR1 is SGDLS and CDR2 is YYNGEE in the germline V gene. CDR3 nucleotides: TGTGCCAGCAGCGTAGAGGCTACCTCCGAGCAGTACTTC. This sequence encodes CASSVEATSEQYF.

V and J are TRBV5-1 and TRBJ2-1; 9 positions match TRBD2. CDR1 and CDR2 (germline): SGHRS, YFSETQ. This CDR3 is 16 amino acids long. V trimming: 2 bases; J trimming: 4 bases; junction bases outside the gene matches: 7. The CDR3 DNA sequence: TGCGCCAGCAGCTTCGGCCTAGCGGGGCAATACAATGAGCAGTTCTTC. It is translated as CASSFGLAGQYNEQFF.

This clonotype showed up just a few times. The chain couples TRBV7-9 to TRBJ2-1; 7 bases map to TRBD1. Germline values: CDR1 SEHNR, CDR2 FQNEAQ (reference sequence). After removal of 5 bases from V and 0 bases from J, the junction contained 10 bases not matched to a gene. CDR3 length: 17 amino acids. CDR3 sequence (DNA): TGTGCCAGCAGCCCGGTAGGGGGCGACAGCTCCTACAATGAGCAGTTCTTC. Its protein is CASSPVGGDSSYNEQFF.

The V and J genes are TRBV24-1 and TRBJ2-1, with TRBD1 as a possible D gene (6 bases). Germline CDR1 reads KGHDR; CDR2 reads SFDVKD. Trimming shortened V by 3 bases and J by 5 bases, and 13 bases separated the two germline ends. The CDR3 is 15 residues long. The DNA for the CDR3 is TGTGCCACCAGTGATCCACGACAGGCACACAATGAGCAGTTCTTC. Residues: CATSDPRQAHNEQFF.

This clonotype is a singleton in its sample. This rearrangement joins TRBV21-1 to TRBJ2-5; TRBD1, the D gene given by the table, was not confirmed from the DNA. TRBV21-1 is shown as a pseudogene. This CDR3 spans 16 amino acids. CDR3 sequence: CASRIEGQGIQETQYF. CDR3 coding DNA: TGTGCCAGCAGAATTGAGGGACAGGGTATACAAGAGACCCAGTACTTC.

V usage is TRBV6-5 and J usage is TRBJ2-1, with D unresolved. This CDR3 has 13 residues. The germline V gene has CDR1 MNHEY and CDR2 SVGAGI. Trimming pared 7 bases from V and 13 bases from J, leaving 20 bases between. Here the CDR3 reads CASKGSVVVTQFF. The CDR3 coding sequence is TGTGCCAGCAAAGGTTCGGTAGTTGTAACTCAGTTCTTC.

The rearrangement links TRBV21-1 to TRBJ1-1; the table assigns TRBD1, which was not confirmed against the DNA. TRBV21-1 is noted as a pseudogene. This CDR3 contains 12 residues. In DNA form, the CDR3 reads TGTGCCATCCGTCGGGAAAACACTGAAGCTTTCTTT. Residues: CAIRRENTEAFF.

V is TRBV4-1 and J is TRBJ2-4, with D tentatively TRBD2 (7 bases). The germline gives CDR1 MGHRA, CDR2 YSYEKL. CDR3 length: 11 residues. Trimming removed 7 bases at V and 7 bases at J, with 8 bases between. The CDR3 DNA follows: TGCGCCAGCAAGGGGGGGAACATTCAGTACTTC. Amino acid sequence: CASKGGNIQYF.